Below, 25 T cell receptor beta chains from the same sample are listed, as sequenced in a study of lymphopenia after photon versus proton radiotherapy. Here immunoSEQ multiplex PCR was the method, and the copy in TCRdb shows in-frame clones only, minus some. The sample lists 60,000 or so clones; more than 75% were seen once. This material consisted of peripheral blood, taken from a patient treated with photon-based radiotherapy. The receptors were sampled from a man aged 35 to 55 with gastric cancer.

The chain recombines TRBV4-3 with TRBJ1-4; unclear D gene. CDR1 and CDR2 from the germline V gene are LGHNA and YSLEER. This CDR3 contains 17 residues. Trimming took 4 bases from V and 2 from J, leaving 17 bases between them. CDR3 DNA: TGCGCCAGCAGCCCCGACCGTGGGTTGGGCACTAATGAAAAACTGTTTTTT. Protein product: CASSPDRGLGTNEKLFF.

V and J are TRBV29-1 and TRBJ2-3, with D perhaps matching TRBD1 or TRBD2 (6 bases each). The germline gives CDR1 SQVTM, CDR2 ANQGSEA. The CDR3 has 15 residues. Trimming removed 5 bases at V and 1 base at J, with 16 bases between. In DNA form, the CDR3 reads TGCAGCGTTACCCCGTGGGGGGCAGGCACAGATACGCAGTATTTT. As protein: CSVTPWGAGTDTQYF.

V and J are TRBV6-1 and TRBJ2-6; either TRBD1 or TRBD2 may supply D (5 bases each). The germline V gene has CDR1 MNHNS and CDR2 SASEGT. The CDR3 consists of 14 residues. Deletions cut 8 bases from V and 2 bases from J, with 10 bases between. The CDR3 bases are TGTGCCAGCTCTGAGGGGCCTGGGGCCAACGTCCTGACTTTC. Its translation: CASSEGPGANVLTF.

This chain connects TRBV12-5 to TRBJ2-2; a possible D gene is TRBD1 (6 bases). In germline, CDR1 is LGHNT, CDR2 FRNRAP. There are 17 residues in the CDR3. Trimming pared 7 bases from V and 2 bases from J, leaving 20 bases between. The CDR3 here is CASDLPKTGTNTGELFF. As DNA, the CDR3 is TGTGCTAGTGACCTCCCAAAGACAGGCACCAACACCGGGGAGCTGTTTTTT.

The chain combines TRBV11-2 with TRBJ2-2; no firm D call. CDR1 and CDR2 (germline): SGHAT, FQNNGV. The CDR3 consists of 13 residues. V lost 5 bases and J 9 bases, leaving 13 bases between the germline ends. CDR3 protein: CASSLSPVWELFF. The CDR3 DNA sequence: TGTGCCAGCAGCCTATCTCCGGTTTGGGAGCTGTTTTTT.

The J gene is TRBJ1-6, the V gene TRBV5-4; D unresolved. This CDR3 comprises 12 residues. Germline CDR1 reads SGHNT; CDR2 reads YYREEE (reference sequence). V was cut by 3 bases and J by 8 bases, with 6 bases left in between. The CDR3 DNA follows: TGTGCCAGCAGCTCGCTTGATTCACCCCTCCACTTT. Translation gives CASSSLDSPLHF.

The chain recombines TRBV29-1 with TRBJ2-1, with D unresolved. CDR3 length: 12 amino acids. Between the trimmed V and J ends, which lost 3 bases and 9 bases, there was a span of 12 bases. CDR1 SQVTM and CDR2 ANQGSEA come from the germline V gene. The CDR3, as DNA: TGCAGCGTTGAGCAGAGTAGGGTTGAGCAGTTCTTC. Residues: CSVEQSRVEQFF.

The genes are TRBV27 and TRBJ1-2; TRBD1 aligns across 8 bases. Germline V gene sequence: CDR1 MNHEY, CDR2 SMNVEV (reference sequence). CDR3 length: 14 amino acids. V trimming: 4 bases; J trimming: 7 bases; junction bases outside the gene matches: 8. The CDR3 region has the DNA TGTGCCAGCAGTTCTACCGGGACAGGTGGTGGCTACACCTTC. This translates into CASSSTGTGGGYTF.

With regard to this clone: Other DNA sequences in this sample translate to the same CDR3. The chain links TRBV29-1 to TRBJ1-1; 9 bases are a match to TRBD1. The CDR3 sequence is 12 residues long. Trimming cost V 7 bases and J 6 bases; bases outside gene matches: 6. The germline gives CDR1 SQVTM, CDR2 ANQGSEA. CDR3 sequence: CSGNRGPAEAFF. As DNA, the CDR3 is TGCAGCGGCAACAGGGGGCCTGCTGAAGCTTTCTTT.

V usage is TRBV9 and J usage is TRBJ1-3; D gene unclear. Per germline, CDR1 SGDLS and CDR2 YYNGEE. This CDR3 comprises 11 residues. Trimming pared 4 bases from V and 4 bases from J, leaving 3 bases between. As DNA, the CDR3 is TGTGCCAGCAGCCCCGGAAACACCATATATTTT. It is translated as CASSPGNTIYF.

V and J are TRBV19 and TRBJ2-1; D may match TRBD1 or TRBD2 (6 bases each). Germline CDR1 is LNHDA and CDR2 is SQIVND (reference sequence). The CDR3 is made up of 13 amino acids. V was cut by 7 bases and J by 6 bases, with 13 bases left in between. CDR3 in DNA: TGTGCCAGTAATTCTCCGGGGGCCAATGAGCAGTTCTTC. Encoded protein: CASNSPGANEQFF.

V is TRBV11-2 and J is TRBJ2-3; either TRBD1 or TRBD2 may fit D (5 bases each). Trimming left V 7 bases short and J 4 bases short, with 9 bases between. The CDR3 runs 12 residues. Germline V gene lookup returns CDR1 SGHAT and CDR2 FQNNGV. CDR3 loop: CASTLGADTQYF. CDR3 nucleotides: TGTGCCAGCACCCTGGGGGCAGATACGCAGTATTTT.

The rearrangement uses TRBV6-1 and TRBJ2-7; tentatively, D is TRBD1 (5 bases). Germline CDR1 reads MNHNS; CDR2 reads SASEGT. The CDR3 sequence is 13 residues long. Trimming stripped 10 bases from V and 4 bases from J, with 17 bases between. The DNA for the CDR3 is TGTGCCACCTCCCCCGGACAACAATACGAGCAGTACTTC. Its protein product is CATSPGQQYEQYF.

The chain is built from TRBV6-5 and TRBJ1-5, with TRBD1 as a possible D gene (5 bases). Germline V gene lookup returns CDR1 MNHEY and CDR2 SVGAGI. The CDR3 length is 12 residues. The V and J ends lost 6 bases and 6 bases respectively, with 9 bases between them. The CDR3 loop reads CASRRGTQPQHF. The CDR3, as DNA: TGTGCCAGCAGACGGGGCACTCAGCCCCAGCATTTT.

The chain uses TRBV7-9 and TRBJ2-5; no firm D call. Germline V gene sequence: CDR1 SEHNR, CDR2 FQNEAQ (reference sequence). This CDR3 spans 12 amino acids. V lost 5 bases and J 4 bases, leaving 8 bases between the germline ends. CDR3 sequence reads: CASSRVGETQYF. The DNA for the CDR3 is TGTGCCAGCAGCAGGGTCGGAGAGACCCAGTACTTC.

This clone was observed at least ten times. This chain joins TRBV6-4 and TRBJ2-2; 9 bases agree with TRBD1. In germline, CDR1 is MRHNA, CDR2 SNTAGT. CDR3 size: 14 residues. The junction had 5 bases not matched to a gene; V was cut back by 6 bases and J by 6 bases. The CDR3 nucleotides read TGTGCCAGCAGCCGGGACAGGGAGTCCGGGGAGCTGTTTTTT. It yields the protein CASSRDRESGELFF.

The V call is TRBV2, the J call TRBJ2-3, with 13 bases aligning to TRBD2. After removal of 7 bases from V and 6 bases from J, the junction contained 7 bases not matched to a gene. Germline V gene data show CDR1 as SNHLY and CDR2 as FYNNEI. The CDR3 runs 15 residues. Here the CDR3 reads CASKGLAGIADTQYF. CDR3 sequence (DNA): TGTGCCAGCAAGGGACTAGCGGGGATAGCGGATACGCAGTATTTT.

The chain recombines TRBV2 with TRBJ2-2, with 9 bases aligning to TRBD1. With 6 bases clipped from V and 5 bases from J, the junction kept 4 bases outside the gene matches. This CDR3 region has 14 residues. Germline-derived CDR1 and CDR2 are SNHLY and FYNNEI. The CDR3: CASRRQGETGELFF. The DNA of the CDR3 is TGTGCCAGCAGGAGACAGGGGGAAACCGGGGAGCTGTTTTTT.

This clone is a singleton in its sample. Additional DNA sequences in this sample encode the identical CDR3. The chain couples TRBV5-6 to TRBJ1-5, with D possibly matching TRBD1 (5 bases). Trimming removed 4 bases from V and 4 bases from J, with 9 bases in between. CDR1 and CDR2 (germline): SGHDT, YYEEEE. This CDR3 is built from 13 residues. The CDR3 reads CASSRGENQPQHF. The CDR3 nucleotides read TGTGCCAGCAGCCGGGGGGAAAATCAGCCCCAGCATTTT.

Comment on this clone: One end of the junction is discordant with germline, which a read error may explain. The V gene is TRBV6-5, the J gene TRBJ2-5; tentative D call: TRBD1 (6 bases). The CDR3 runs 13 residues. Germline lookup yields CDR1 MNHEY and CDR2 SVGAGI. CDR3 region: CASIPPGQATQYF. CDR3 nucleotides: TGTGCCAGCATCCCCCCGGGACAAGCGACCCAGTACTTC.

V and J are TRBV29-1 and TRBJ2-1, with D maybe TRBD2 (6 bases). The CDR3 length is 11 residues. CDR1 is SQVTM, CDR2 ANQGSEA, per germline. CDR3 DNA sequence: TGCAGTTGGGGGGTCAGTGATGAGCAGTTCTTC. It codes for CSWGVSDEQFF.

The chain carries TRBV2 and TRBJ2-3; 7 nucleotides agree with TRBD1. The germline CDR1 and CDR2 sequences are SNHLY and FYNNEI. V lost 7 bases and J lost 1; bases outside the gene matches: 5. The CDR3 sequence is 14 residues long. The CDR3 sequence: CASNEGAGTDTQYF. The CDR3, as DNA: TGTGCCAGCAATGAGGGGGCGGGCACAGATACGCAGTATTTT.

The chain combines TRBV7-9 with TRBJ2-2; the D gene is possibly TRBD1 (5 bases). The CDR3 has 16 residues. Germline-derived CDR1 and CDR2 are SEHNR and FQNEAQ (reference sequence). V shed 5 bases and J shed 1 base, with 14 bases lying between them. The CDR3 region is CASSQSRVVNTGELFF. CDR3 nucleotides: TGTGCCAGCAGCCAGAGCAGGGTTGTGAACACCGGGGAGCTGTTTTTT.

This chain uses TRBV7-3 with TRBJ2-1; 7 nucleotides agree with TRBD2. CDR3 length: 13 amino acids. The germline V gene has CDR1 SGHTA and CDR2 FQGTGA. The V segment lost 2 bases and the J segment 9 bases; nucleotides outside the gene matches: 4. CDR3 amino acids: CASSLLGEGEQFF. Written as DNA, the CDR3 is TGTGCCAGCAGCTTACTCGGGGAGGGTGAGCAGTTCTTC.

The rearrangement uses TRBV7-8 and TRBJ1-6; the match to TRBD1 covers 7 bases. The CDR3 spans 15 residues. CDR1 is SGHVS, CDR2 FQNEAQ, per germline. V shed 5 bases and J 6 bases; nucleotides not matched to a gene: 7. DNA of the CDR3: TGTGCCAGCAGCCCCGGAGGGACAGCTAATTCACCCCTCCACTTT. Its translation is CASSPGGTANSPLHF.